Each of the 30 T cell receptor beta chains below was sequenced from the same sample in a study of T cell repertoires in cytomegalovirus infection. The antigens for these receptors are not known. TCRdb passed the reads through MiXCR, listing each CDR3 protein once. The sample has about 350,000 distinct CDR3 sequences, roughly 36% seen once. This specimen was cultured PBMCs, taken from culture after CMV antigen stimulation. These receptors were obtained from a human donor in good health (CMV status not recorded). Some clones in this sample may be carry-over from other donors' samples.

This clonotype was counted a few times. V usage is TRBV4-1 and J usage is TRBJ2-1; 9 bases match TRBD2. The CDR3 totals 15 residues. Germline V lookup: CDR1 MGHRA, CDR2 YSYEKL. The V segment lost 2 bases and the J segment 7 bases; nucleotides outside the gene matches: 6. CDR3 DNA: TGCGCCAGCAGCCAAAGACTAGCGGTCCTGAATGAGCAGTTCTTC. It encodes CASSQRLAVLNEQFF.

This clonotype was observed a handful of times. The CDR3 spells CSVVVDRGVGETQYF. The DNA of the CDR3 is TGCAGCGTTGTAGTAGACAGGGGAGTTGGAGAGACCCAGTACTTC. J is TRBJ2-5 and V is TRBV29-1; 8 bases fit TRBD1. Germline CDR1 is SQVTM and CDR2 is ANQGSEA. V dropped 4 bases and J dropped 4; count of bases not matched to a gene: 11. The CDR3 loop spans 15 amino acids.

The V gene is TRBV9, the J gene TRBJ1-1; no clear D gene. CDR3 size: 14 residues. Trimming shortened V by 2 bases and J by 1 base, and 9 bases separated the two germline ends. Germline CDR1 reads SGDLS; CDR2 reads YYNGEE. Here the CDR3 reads CASSVTAENTEAFF. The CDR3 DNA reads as TGTGCCAGCAGCGTCACGGCAGAGAACACTGAAGCTTTCTTT.

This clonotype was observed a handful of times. CDR3 loop: CASSSAGQPYGYTF. The CDR3 DNA reads TGTGCCAGCAGCTCAGCGGGACAGCCTTATGGCTACACCTTC. The chain recombines TRBV7-2 with TRBJ1-2; 7 positions agree with TRBD1. CDR3 length equals 14 residues. Germline V gives CDR1 SGHTA, CDR2 FQGNSA. V trimming: 4 bases; J trimming: 5 bases; junction bases outside the gene matches: 7.

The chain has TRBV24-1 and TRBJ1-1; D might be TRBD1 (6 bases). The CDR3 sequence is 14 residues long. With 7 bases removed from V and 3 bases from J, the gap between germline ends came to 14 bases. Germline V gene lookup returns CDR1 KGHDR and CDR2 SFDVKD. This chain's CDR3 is CATRATGDDTEAFF. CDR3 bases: TGTGCCACCAGGGCGACAGGCGACGACACTGAAGCTTTCTTT.

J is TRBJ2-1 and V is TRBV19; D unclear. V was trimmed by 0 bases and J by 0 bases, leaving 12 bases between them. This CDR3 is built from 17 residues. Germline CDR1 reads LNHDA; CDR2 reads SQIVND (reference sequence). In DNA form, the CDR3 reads TGTGCCAGTAGTATAGATCATGGCACCAGCTCCTACAATGAGCAGTTCTTC. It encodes CASSIDHGTSSYNEQFF.

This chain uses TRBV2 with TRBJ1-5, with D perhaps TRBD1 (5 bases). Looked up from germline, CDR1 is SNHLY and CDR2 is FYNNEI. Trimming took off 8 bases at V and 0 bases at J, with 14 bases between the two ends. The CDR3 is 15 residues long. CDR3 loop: CASERDPFSNQPQHF. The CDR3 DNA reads TGTGCCAGCGAAAGGGACCCATTTAGCAATCAGCCCCAGCATTTT.

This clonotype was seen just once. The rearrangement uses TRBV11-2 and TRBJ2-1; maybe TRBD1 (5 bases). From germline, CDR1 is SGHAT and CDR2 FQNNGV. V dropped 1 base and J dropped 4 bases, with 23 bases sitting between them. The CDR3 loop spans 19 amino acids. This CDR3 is CASSLGWGRTSSLYNEQFF. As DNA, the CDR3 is TGTGCCAGCAGCTTAGGGTGGGGCAGGACATCTTCCCTTTACAATGAGCAGTTCTTC.

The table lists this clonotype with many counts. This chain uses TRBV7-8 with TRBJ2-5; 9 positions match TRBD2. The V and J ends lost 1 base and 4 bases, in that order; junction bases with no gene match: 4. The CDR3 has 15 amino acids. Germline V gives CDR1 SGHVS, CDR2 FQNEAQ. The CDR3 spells CASSLGREGRETQYF. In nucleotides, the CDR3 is TGTGCCAGCAGCTTAGGGCGGGAGGGCCGAGAGACCCAGTACTTC.

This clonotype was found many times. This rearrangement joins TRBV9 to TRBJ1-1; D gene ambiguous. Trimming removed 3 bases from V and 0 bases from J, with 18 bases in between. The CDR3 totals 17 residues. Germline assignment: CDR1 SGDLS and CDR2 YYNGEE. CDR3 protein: CASSAESRPRLNTEAFF. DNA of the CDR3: TGTGCCAGCAGCGCCGAGAGCCGTCCCAGGTTGAACACTGAAGCTTTCTTT.

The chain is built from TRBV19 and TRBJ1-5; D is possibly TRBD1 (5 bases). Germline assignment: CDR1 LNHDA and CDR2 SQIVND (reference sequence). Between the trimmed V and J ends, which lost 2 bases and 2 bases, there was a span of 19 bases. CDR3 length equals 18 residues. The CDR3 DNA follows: TGTGCCAGTAGTATAACCCCTAGGAGGGGCGATGGCAATCAGCCCCAGCATTTT. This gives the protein CASSITPRRGDGNQPQHF.

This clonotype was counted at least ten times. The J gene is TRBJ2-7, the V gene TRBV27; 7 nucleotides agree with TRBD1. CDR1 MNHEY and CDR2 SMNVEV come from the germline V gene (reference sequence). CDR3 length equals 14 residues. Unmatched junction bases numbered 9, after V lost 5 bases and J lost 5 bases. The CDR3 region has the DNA TGTGCCAGCAGTCCCCGGACAGGCGTCAACGAGCAGTACGTC. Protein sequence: CASSPRTGVNEQYV.

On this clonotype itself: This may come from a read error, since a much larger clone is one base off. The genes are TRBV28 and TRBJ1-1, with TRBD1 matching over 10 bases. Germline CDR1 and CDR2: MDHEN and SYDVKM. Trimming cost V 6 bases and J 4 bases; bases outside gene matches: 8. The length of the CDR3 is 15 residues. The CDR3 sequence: CASSPTGGSGTEAFF. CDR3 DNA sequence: TGTGCCAGCAGCCCGACAGGGGGCTCGGGCACTGAAGCTTTCTTT.

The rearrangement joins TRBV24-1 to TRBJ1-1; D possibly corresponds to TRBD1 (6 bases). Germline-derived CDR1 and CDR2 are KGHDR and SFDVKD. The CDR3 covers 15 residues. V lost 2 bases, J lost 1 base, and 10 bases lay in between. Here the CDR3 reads CATSDSRRGNTEAFF. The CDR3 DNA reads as TGTGCCACCAGTGATTCCCGCAGGGGGAACACTGAAGCTTTCTTT.

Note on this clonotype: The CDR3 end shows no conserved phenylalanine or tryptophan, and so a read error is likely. CDR3 DNA sequence: TGCGCCAGCAGCCAAACAGGGGAGGATTCACCCCTCCACTCT. This sequence encodes CASSQTGEDSPLHS. This sequence joins TRBV4-3 and TRBJ1-6; TRBD1 matches at 7 bases. V shed 2 bases, J shed 8 bases, and the junction held 3 bases outside the gene matches. Germline values: CDR1 LGHNA, CDR2 YSLEER. CDR3 length equals 14 residues.

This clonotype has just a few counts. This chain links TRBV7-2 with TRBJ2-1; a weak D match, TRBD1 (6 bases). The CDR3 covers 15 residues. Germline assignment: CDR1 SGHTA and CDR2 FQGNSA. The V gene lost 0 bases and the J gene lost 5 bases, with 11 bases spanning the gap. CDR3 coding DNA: TGTGCCAGCAGCTTAGCAGGACAGCATCACAATGAGCAGTTCTTC. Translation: CASSLAGQHHNEQFF.

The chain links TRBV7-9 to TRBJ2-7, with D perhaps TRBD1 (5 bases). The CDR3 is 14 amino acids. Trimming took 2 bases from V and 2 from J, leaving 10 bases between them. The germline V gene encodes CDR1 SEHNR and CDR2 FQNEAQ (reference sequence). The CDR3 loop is CASSLRGGPYEQYF. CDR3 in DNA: TGTGCCAGCAGCTTAAGGGGTGGGCCCTACGAGCAGTACTTC.

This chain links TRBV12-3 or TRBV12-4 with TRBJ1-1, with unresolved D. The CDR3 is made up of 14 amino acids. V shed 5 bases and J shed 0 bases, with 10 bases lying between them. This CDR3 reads CASSPTSMNTEAFF. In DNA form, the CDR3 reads TGTGCCAGCAGTCCGACTAGCATGAACACTGAAGCTTTCTTT.

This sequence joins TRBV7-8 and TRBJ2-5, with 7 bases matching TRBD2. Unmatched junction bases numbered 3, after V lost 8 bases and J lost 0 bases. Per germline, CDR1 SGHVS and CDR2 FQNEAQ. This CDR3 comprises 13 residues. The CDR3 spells CASCRGDQETQYF. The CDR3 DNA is TGTGCCAGCTGTCGGGGGGACCAAGAGACCCAGTACTTC.

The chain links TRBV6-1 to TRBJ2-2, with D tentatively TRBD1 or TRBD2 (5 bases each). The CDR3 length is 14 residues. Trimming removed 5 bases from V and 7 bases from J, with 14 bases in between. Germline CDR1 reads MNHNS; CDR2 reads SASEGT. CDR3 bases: TGTGCCAGCAGTTATATGAGGGGAAGCGGGGAGCTGTTTTTT. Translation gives CASSYMRGSGELFF.

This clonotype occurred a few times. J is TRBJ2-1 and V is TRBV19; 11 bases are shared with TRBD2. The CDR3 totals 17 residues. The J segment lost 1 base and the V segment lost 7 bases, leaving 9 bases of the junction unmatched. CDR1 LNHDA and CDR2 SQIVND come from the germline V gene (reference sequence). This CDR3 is CASISSGRARSYNEQFF. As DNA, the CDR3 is TGTGCCAGTATAAGTAGCGGGAGGGCCAGGTCCTACAATGAGCAGTTCTTC.

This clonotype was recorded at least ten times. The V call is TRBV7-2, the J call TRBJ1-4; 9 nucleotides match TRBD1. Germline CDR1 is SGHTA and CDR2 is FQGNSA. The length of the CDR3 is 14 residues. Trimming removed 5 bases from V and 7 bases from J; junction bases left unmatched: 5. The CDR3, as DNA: TGTGCCAGCAGCCCCGGGACAGGGAGTGAAAAACTGTTTTTT. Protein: CASSPGTGSEKLFF.

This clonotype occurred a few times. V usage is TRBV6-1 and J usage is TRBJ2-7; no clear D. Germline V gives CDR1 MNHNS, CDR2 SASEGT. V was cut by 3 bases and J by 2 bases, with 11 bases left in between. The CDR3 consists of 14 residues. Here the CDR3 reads CASSDREAAYEQYV. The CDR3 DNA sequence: TGTGCCAGCAGTGATCGTGAGGCGGCCTACGAGCAGTACGTC.

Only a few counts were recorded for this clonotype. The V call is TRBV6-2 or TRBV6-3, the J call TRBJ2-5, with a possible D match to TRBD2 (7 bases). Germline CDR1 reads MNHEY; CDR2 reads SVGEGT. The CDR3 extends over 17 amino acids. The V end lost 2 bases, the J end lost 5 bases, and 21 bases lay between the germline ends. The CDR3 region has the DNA TGTGCCAGCAGTTACAACTCCCTTTTCGGGGGGCTTGAGACCCAGTACTTC. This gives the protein CASSYNSLFGGLETQYF.

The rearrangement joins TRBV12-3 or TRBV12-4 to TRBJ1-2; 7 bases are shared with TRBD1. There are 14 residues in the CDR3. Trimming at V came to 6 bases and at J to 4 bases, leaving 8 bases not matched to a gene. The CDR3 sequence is CASSLTGLGYGYTF. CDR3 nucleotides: TGTGCCAGCAGCCTGACAGGGTTAGGCTATGGCTACACCTTC.

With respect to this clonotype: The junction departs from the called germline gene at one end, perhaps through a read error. DNA for the CDR3: TGTGCCAGCAGCGTAGCGGGAGGCCAGCAGTTCTTC. The encoded protein is CASSVAGGQQFF. The chain has TRBV7-2 and TRBJ2-1; 10 bases line up with TRBD2. This CDR3 is built from 12 residues. Germline loops: CDR1 SGHTA, CDR2 FQGNSA.

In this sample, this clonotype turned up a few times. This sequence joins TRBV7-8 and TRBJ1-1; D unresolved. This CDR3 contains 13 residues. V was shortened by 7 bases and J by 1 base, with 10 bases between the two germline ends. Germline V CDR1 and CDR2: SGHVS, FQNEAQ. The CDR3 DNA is TGTGCCAGCACCAAACACTCGAACACTGAAGCTTTCTTT. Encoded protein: CASTKHSNTEAFF.

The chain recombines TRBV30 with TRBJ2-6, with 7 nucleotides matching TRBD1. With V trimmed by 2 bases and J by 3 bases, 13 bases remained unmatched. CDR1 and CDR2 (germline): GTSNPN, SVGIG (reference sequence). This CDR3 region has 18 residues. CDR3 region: CAWSPSRQGTGGANVLTF. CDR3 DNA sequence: TGTGCCTGGAGTCCTTCAAGACAGGGTACAGGTGGGGCCAACGTCCTGACTTTC.

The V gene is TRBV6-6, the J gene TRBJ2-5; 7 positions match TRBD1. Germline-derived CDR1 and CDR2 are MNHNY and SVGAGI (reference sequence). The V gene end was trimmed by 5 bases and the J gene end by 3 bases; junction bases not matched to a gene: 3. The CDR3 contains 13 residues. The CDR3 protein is CASSHRGEETQYF. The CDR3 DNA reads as TGTGCCAGCAGTCACAGGGGCGAAGAGACCCAGTACTTC.

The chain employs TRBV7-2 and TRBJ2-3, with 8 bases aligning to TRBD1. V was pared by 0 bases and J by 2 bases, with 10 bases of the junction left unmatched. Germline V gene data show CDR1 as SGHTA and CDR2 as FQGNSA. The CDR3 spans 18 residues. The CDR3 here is CASSLARGRGAATDTQYF. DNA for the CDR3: TGTGCCAGCAGCTTAGCCAGGGGGCGGGGAGCGGCCACAGATACGCAGTATTTT.